These 5 T cell receptor beta chains came from one sample sequenced in a study of shared clonotypes between healthy human individuals. The protocol was immunoSEQ multiplex PCR, while the TCRdb copy is restricted to in-frame clones and leaves out a portion. This sample has approximately 2.1 million clones, with about 92% found just once. Sequences were obtained from naive CD4+ T cells from PBMCs. Subset in this sample: CD45RA+ positively selected. The receptor set was obtained from a man younger than 35 in good health. Some clones in this sample may be carry-over from other donors' samples.

V and J are TRBV5-5 and TRBJ2-1; 10 bases match TRBD2. CDR3 length: 15 amino acids. CDR1 is SGHKS, CDR2 YYEKEE, per germline (reference sequence). V lost 2 bases, J lost 6 bases, and 5 bases stayed unmatched. The chain's CDR3 is CASSFLAGAVNEQFF. The CDR3 DNA sequence: TGTGCCAGCAGCTTCCTAGCGGGAGCGGTCAATGAGCAGTTCTTC.

The rearrangement uses TRBV7-3 and TRBJ2-5; maybe TRBD2 (5 bases). The length of the CDR3 is 15 residues. The V gene lost 7 bases and the J gene lost 0 bases, with 15 bases spanning the gap. Looked up from germline, CDR1 is SGHTA and CDR2 is FQGTGA. This CDR3 is CASTRGGVYQETQYF. The CDR3 nucleotides are TGTGCCAGCACCCGGGGTGGGGTCTACCAAGAGACCCAGTACTTC.

The chain recombines TRBV7-9 with TRBJ1-6; D is undetermined. The ends were cut back, 5 bases at V and 7 bases at J, with 9 bases in the middle. This CDR3 is 13 amino acids long. Germline V gives CDR1 SEHNR, CDR2 FQNEAQ (reference sequence). CDR3 in DNA: TGTGCCAGCAGCCCACGAACCAATTCACCCCTCCACTTT. It specifies CASSPRTNSPLHF.

The chain is built from TRBV19 and TRBJ2-7; 7 bases line up with TRBD2. Per germline, CDR1 LNHDA and CDR2 SQIVND (reference sequence). The junction had 10 bases not matched to a gene; V was cut back by 9 bases and J by 5 bases. The CDR3 sequence is 13 residues long. The CDR3 reads CASKTRLADEQYF. The CDR3 region has the DNA TGTGCCAGCAAAACTAGGCTAGCGGACGAGCAGTACTTC.

The V gene is TRBV7-9, the J gene TRBJ2-5; D unclear. The CDR3 covers 13 residues. V was clipped by 5 bases and J by 2 bases, with 9 bases between them. Germline assignment: CDR1 SEHNR and CDR2 FQNEAQ (reference sequence). This chain's CDR3 is CASSIDGQETQYF. In nucleotides, the CDR3 is TGTGCCAGCAGCATCGACGGACAAGAGACCCAGTACTTC.